This TCR beta chain was obtained from a study of HIV-infected patients and healthy controls. The repertoire came from unfractionated whole blood and reflected all unsorted peripheral T cells. An approximately 2.4 ml peripheral blood sample was taken for RNA. This clonotype was seen many times. Antigen specificity is unknown. Trimming left V 1 base short and J 9 bases short, with 17 bases between. Germline lookup yields CDR1 SGHDT and CDR2 YYEEEE. This CDR3 spans 15 amino acids. Study results and limitations: Compared with controls, mean Gini indices were significantly raised in HIV-infected repertoires, possibly indicating oligoclonality.

cDNA was made from around 0.5 ug RNA using alpha and beta constant primers. Separate chain-specific third strand synthesis with multiplexing indices produced the alpha and beta libraries. TCRdb redid the calling of the 5' RACE reads with MiXCR, one entry per CDR3 protein. In the table there are 9,500 to 15,000 distinct CDR3 sequences, less than 9.5% of which are singletons. The chain is built from TRBV5-6 and TRBJ1-5; unclear D gene. The sequence was obtained from an adult with HIV infection. The donor label of this sample is uncertain. The material was blood, obtained before antiretroviral therapy. The CDR3, as DNA: TGTGCCAGCAGCTTGTGGGGTCCCGCAGTTAGGCCCCAGCATTTT. It is translated as CASSLWGPAVRPQHF.